This TCR beta chain was retrieved from a study of T cell responses to AZD1222 COVID-19 vaccine. About the study: Second-dose intervals near 4 or 12 weeks were combined.

Overall study findings and caveats: Repertoire collection took place solely once the T cell response had peaked. Unmutated variant regions are reportedly targeted by nearly half of spike-specific TCRs. Rises in breadth and depth of Spike-specific TCRs came after two AZD1222 doses.

The data were produced by immunoSEQ multiplex PCR, yet TCRdb's version contains in-frame clones alone and is incomplete. The data show some 110,000 clones, around 90% seen once. A word on this clone: Its antigen is as yet unknown.

This CDR3 spans 14 amino acids. The germline V gene has CDR1 SEHNR and CDR2 FQNEAQ (reference sequence). Losses at the gene ends were 5 bases for V and 7 bases for J; bases not matched to a gene: 10. The sequencing here drew on peripheral blood, taken on day 0 of AZD1222 vaccination. V is TRBV7-9 and J is TRBJ1-1; the match to TRBD1 covers 7 bases. The TCR sequence derives from an adult in good health. CDR3 amino acids: CASSARQGVVEAFF. The CDR3 coding sequence is TGTGCCAGCAGCGCCCGACAGGGAGTGGTTGAAGCTTTCTTT. The variable domain in full, with the rest retrieved from reference TRBV7-9 and TRBJ1-1, is DTGVSQNPRHKITKRGQNVTFRCDPISEHNRLYWYRQTLGQGPEFLTYFQNEAQLEKSRLLSDRFSAERPKGSFSTLEIQRTEQGDSAMYLCASSARQGVVEAFFGQGTRLTVV.